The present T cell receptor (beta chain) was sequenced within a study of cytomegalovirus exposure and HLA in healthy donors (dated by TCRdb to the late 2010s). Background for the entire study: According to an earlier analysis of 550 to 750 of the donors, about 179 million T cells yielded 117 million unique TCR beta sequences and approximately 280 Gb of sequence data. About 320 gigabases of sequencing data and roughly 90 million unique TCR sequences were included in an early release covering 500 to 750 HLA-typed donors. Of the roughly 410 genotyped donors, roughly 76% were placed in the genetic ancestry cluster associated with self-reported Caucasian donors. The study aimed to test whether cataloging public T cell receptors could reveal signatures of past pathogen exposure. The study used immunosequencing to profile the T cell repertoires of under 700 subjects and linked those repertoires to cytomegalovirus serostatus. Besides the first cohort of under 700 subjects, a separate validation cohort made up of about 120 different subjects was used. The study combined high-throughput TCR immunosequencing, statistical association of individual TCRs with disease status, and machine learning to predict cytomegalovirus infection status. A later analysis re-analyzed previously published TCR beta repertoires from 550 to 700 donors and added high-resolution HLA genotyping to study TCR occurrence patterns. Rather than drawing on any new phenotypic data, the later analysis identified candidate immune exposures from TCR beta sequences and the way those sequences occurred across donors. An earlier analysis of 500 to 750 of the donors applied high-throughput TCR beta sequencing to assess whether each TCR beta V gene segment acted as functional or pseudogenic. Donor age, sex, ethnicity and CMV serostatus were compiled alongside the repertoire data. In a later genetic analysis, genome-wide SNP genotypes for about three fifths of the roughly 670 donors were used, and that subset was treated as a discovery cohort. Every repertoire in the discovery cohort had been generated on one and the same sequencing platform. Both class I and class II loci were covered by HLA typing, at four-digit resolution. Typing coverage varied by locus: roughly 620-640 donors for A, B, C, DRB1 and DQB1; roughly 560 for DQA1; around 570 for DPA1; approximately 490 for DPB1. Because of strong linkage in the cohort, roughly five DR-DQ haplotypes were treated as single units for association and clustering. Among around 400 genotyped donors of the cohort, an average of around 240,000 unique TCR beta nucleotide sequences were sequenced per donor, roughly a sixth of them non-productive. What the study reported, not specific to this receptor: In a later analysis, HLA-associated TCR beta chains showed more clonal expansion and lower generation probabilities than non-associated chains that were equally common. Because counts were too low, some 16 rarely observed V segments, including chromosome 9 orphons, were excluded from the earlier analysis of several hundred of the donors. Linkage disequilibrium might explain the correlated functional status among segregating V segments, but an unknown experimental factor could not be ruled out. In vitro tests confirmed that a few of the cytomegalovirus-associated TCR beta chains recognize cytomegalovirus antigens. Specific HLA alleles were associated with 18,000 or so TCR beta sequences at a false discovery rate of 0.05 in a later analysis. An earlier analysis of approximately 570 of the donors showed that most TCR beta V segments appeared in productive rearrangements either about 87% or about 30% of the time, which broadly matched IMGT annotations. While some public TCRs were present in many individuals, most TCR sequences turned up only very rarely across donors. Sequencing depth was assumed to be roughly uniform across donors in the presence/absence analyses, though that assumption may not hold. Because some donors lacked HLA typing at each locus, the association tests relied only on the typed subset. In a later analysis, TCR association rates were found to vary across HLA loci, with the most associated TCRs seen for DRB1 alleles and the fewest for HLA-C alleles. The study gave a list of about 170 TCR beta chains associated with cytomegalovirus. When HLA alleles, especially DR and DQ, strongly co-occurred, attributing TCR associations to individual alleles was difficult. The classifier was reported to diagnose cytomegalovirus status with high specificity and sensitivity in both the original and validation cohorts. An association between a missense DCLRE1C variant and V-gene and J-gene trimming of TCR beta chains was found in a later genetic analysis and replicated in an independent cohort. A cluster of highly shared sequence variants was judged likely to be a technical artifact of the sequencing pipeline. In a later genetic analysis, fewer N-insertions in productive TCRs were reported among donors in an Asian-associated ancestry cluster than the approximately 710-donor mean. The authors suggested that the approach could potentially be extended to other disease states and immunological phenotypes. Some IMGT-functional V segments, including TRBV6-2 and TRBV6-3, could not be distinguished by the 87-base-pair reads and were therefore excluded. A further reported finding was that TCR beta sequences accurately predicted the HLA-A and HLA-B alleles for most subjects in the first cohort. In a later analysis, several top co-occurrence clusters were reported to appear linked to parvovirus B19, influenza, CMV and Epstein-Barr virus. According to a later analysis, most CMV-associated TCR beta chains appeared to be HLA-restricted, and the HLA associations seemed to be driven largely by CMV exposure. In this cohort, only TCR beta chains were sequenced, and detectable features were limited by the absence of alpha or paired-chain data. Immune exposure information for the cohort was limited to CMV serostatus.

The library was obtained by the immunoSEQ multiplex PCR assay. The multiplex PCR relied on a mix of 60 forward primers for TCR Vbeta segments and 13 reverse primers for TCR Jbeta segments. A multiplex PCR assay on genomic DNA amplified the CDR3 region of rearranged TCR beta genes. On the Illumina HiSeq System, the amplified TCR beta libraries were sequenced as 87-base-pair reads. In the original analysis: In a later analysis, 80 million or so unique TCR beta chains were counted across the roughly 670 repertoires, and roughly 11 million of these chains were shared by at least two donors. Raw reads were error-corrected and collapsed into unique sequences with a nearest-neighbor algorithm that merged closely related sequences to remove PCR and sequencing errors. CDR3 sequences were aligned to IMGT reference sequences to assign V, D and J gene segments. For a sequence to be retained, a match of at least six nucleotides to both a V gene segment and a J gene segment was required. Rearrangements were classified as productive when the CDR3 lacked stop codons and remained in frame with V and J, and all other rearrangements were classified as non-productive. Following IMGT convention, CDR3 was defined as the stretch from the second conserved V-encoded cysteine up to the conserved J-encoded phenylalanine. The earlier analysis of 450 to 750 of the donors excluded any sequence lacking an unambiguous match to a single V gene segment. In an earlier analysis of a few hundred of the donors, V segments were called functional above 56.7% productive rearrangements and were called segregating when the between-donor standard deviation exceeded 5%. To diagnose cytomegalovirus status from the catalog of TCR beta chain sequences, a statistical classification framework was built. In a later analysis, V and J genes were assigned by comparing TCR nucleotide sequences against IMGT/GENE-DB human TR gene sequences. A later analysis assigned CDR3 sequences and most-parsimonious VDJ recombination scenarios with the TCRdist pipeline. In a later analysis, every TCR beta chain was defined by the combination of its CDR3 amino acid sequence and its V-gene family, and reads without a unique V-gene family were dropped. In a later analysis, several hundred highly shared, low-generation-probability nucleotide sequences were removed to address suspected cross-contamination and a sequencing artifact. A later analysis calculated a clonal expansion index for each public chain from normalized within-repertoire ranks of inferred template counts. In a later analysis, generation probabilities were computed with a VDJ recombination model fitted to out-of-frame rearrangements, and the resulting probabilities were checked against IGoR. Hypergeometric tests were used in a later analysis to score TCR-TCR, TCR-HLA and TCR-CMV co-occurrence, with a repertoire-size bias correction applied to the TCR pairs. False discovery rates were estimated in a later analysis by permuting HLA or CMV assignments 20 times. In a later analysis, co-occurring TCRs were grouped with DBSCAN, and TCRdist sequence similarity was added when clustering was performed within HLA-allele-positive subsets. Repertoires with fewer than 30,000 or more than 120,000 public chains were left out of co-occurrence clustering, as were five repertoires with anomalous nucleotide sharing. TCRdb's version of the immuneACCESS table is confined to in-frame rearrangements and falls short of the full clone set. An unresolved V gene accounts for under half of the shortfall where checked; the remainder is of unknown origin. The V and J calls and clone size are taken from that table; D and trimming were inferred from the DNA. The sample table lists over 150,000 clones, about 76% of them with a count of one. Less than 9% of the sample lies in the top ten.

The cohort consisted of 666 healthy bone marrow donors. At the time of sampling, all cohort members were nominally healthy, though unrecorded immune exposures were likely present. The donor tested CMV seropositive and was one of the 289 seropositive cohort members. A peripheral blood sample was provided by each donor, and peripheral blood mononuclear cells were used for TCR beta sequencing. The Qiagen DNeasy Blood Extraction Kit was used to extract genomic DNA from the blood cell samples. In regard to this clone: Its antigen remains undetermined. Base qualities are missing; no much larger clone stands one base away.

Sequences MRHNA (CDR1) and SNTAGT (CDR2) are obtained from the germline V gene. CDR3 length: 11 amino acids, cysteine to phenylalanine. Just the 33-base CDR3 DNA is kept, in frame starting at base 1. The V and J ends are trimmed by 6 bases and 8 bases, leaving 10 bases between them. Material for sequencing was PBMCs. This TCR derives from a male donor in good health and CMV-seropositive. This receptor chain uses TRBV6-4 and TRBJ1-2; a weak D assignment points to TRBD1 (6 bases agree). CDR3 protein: CASRTGGGYTF. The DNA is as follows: TGTGCCAGCAGGACAGGAGGAGGCTACACCTTC.